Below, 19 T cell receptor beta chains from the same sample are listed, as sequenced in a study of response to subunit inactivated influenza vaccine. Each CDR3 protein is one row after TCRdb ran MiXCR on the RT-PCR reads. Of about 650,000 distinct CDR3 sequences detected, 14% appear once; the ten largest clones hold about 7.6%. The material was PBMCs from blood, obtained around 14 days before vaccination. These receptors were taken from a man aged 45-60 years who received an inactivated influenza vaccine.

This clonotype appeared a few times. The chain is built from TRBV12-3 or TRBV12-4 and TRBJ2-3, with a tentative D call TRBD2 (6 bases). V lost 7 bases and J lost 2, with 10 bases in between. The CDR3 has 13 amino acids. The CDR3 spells CASKRGNTDTQYF. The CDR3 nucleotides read TGTGCCAGCAAACGGGGGAACACAGATACGCAGTATTTT.

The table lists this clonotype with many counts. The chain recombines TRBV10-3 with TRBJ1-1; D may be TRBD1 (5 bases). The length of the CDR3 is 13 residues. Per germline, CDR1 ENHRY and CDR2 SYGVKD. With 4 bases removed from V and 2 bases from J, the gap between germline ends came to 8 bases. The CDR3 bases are TGTGCCATCAGTGGACAGCGAAACACTGAAGCTTTCTTT. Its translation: CAISGQRNTEAFF.

The CDR3 DNA follows: TGCAGCGTCTACGGACAGCTTGATGGCTACACCTTC. Translating it yields CSVYGQLDGYTF. This chain uses TRBV29-1 with TRBJ1-2; D is possibly TRBD1 (6 bases). V lost 6 bases to trimming and J lost 6 bases, with 14 bases between them. The germline V gene encodes CDR1 SQVTM and CDR2 ANQGSEA. This CDR3 contains 12 residues.

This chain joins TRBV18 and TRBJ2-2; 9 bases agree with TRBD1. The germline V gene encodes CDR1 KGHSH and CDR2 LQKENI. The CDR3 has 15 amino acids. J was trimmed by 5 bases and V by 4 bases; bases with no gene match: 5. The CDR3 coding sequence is TGTGCCAGCTCACTGGACAGGGGTCAGACCGGGGAGCTGTTTTTT. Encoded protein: CASSLDRGQTGELFF.

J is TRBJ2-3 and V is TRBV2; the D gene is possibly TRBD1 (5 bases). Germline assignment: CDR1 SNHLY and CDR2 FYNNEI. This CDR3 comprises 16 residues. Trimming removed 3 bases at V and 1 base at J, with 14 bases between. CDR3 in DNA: TGTGCCAGCAGTGATAGGGGCAGGGCTCGCACAGATACGCAGTATTTT. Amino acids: CASSDRGRARTDTQYF.

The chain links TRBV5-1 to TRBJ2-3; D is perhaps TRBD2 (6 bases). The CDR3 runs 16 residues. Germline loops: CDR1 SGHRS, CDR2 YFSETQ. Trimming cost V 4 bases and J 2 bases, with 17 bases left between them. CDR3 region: CASSLLRGGDTDTQYF. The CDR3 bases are TGCGCCAGCAGCCTGCTGAGGGGCGGGGACACAGATACGCAGTATTTT.

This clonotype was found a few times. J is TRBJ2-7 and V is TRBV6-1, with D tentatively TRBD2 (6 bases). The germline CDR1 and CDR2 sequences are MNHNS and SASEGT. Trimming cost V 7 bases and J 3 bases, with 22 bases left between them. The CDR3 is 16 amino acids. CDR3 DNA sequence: TGTGCCAGCACCTGGGACTCCATGGGGAATTTCTACGAGCAGTACTTC. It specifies CASTWDSMGNFYEQYF.

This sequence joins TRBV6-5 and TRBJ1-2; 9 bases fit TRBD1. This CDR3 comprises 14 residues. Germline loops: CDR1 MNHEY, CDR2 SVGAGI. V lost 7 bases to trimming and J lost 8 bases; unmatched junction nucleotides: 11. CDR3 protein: CASTSRDREGGYTF. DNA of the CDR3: TGTGCCAGCACTTCCCGGGACAGGGAGGGAGGCTACACCTTC.

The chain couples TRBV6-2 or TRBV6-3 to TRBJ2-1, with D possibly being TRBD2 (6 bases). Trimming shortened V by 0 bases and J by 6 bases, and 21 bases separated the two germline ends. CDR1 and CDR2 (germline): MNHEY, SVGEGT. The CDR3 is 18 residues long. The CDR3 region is CASSYSRGIGRMGNEQFF. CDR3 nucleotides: TGTGCCAGCAGTTACTCGAGAGGGATCGGGAGAATGGGCAATGAGCAGTTCTTC.

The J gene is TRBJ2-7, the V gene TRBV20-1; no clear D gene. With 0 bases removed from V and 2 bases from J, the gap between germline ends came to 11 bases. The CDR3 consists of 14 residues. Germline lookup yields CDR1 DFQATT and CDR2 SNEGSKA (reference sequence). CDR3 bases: TGCAGTGCTAGAGATACTGCTGCCACCTACGAGCAGTACTTC. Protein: CSARDTAATYEQYF.

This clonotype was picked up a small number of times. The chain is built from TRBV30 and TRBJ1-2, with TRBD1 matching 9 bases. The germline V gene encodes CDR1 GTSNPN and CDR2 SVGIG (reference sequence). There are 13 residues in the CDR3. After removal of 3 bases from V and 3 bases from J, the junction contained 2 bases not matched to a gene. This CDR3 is CAWRDRGYYGYTF. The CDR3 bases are TGTGCCTGGAGGGACAGGGGATACTATGGCTACACCTTC. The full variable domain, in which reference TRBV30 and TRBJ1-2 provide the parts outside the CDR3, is SQTIHQWPATLVQPVGSPLSLECTVEGTSNPNLYWYRQAAGRGLQLLFYSVGIGQISSEVPQNLSASRPQDRQFILSSKKLLLSDSGFYLCAWRDRGYYGYTFGSGTRLTVV.

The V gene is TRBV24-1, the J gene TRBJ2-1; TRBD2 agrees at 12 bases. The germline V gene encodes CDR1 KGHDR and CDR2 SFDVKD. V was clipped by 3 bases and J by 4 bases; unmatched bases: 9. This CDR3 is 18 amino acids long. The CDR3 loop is CATSDPTSGTSGYNEQFF. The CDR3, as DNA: TGTGCCACCAGTGATCCCACCTCCGGGACTAGCGGGTACAATGAGCAGTTCTTC.

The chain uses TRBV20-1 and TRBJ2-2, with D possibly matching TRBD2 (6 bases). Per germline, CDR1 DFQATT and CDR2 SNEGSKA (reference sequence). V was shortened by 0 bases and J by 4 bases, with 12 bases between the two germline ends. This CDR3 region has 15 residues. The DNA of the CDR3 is TGCAGTGCTAGAGAGGGACTCGACTTCACCGGGGAGCTGTTTTTT. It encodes CSAREGLDFTGELFF.

The CDR3 DNA follows: TGTGCCAGCAGTGTGGACAGAAACATTCAGTACTTC. Its translation: CASSVDRNIQYF. This chain connects TRBV12-3 or TRBV12-4 to TRBJ2-4; maybe TRBD1 (6 bases). This CDR3 has 12 residues. V was pared by 5 bases and J by 6 bases, with 8 bases between.

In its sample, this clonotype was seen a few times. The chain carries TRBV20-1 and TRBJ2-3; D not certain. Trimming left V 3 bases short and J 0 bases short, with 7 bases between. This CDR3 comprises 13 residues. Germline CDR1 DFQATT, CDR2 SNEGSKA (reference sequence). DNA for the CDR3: TGCAGTGCTAGGATTGCTAGCACAGATACGCAGTATTTT. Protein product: CSARIASTDTQYF.

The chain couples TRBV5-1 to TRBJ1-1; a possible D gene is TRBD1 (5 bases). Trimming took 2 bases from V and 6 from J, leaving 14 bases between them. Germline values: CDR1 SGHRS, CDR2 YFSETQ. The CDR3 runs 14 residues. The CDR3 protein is CASSFEERQSEAFF. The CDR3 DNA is TGCGCCAGCAGCTTCGAAGAGAGACAGTCTGAAGCTTTCTTT.

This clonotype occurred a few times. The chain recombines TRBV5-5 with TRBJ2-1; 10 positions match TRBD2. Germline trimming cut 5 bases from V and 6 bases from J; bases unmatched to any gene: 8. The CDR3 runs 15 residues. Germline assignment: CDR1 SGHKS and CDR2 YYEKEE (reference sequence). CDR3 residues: CASSPSGSGLNEQFF. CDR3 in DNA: TGTGCCAGCAGTCCTAGCGGGAGTGGGCTCAATGAGCAGTTCTTC.

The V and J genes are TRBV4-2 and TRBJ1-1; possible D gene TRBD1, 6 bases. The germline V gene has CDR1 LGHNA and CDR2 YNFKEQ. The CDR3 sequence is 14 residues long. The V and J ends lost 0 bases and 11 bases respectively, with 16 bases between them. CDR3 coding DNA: TGTGCCAGCAGCCAAGATACAGGGATCATTGAGGCTTTCTTT. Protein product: CASSQDTGIIEAFF.

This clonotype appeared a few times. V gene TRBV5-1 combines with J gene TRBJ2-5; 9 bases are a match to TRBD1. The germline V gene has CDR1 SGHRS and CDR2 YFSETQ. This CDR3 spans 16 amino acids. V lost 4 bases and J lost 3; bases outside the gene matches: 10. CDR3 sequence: CASSDPTGGAEETQYF. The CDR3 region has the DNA TGCGCCAGCAGCGACCCTACAGGGGGCGCGGAAGAGACCCAGTACTTC. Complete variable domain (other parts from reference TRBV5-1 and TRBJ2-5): KAGVTQTPRYLIKTRGQQVTLSCSPISGHRSVSWYQQTPGQGLQFLFEYFSETQRNKGNFPGRFSGRQFSNSRSEMNVSTLELGDSALYLCASSDPTGGAEETQYFGPGTRLLVL.